The 19 T cell receptor beta chains reported below all come from one sample, sequenced in a study of blood T cell repertoires in COVID-19. Only in-frame clones appear in the TCRdb table, and some are missing; sequencing was by immunoSEQ multiplex PCR. Of approximately 190,000 clones in the sample, about 80% are singletons; the top ten hold approximately 6.9%. The sample taken for sequencing was peripheral blood. Receptors originate from a human donor with acute or convalescent COVID-19. The donor label of this sample is uncertain.

The V call is TRBV19, the J call TRBJ1-3; 7 nucleotides align to TRBD1. The V gene's germline CDR1 is LNHDA and CDR2 SQIVND (reference sequence). With 7 bases clipped from V and 4 bases from J, the junction kept 7 bases outside the gene matches. The CDR3 consists of 14 residues. The CDR3 nucleotides read TGTGCCAGTACCTCAGGGGGGATCGGAAACACCATATATTTT. Protein: CASTSGGIGNTIYF.

The DNA for the CDR3 is TGTGCCAGCTCCCCCGGACTAGCGGGAGGTTCAGAGACCCAGTACTTC. Translated: CASSPGLAGGSETQYF. The J gene is TRBJ2-5, the V gene TRBV18; 14 bases match TRBD2. The J segment lost 4 bases and the V segment lost 6 bases, leaving 7 bases of the junction unmatched. CDR1 and CDR2 (germline): KGHSH, LQKENI. The CDR3 has 16 amino acids.

V is TRBV6-5 and J is TRBJ2-1; TRBD1 matches 7 bases. Germline-derived CDR1 and CDR2 are MNHEY and SVGAGI. V was clipped by 6 bases and J by 8 bases; unmatched bases: 10. This CDR3 region has 14 residues. The CDR3 bases are TGTGCCAGCAGACGACAGGGCCGAGGGGATGAGCAGTTCTTC. It yields the protein CASRRQGRGDEQFF.

This clone has only a few counts. V and J are TRBV3-1 (or the pseudogene TRBV3-2) and TRBJ1-6; a possible D gene is TRBD1 (6 bases). The CDR3 extends over 15 amino acids. Germline CDR1 and CDR2: LGHDT and YNNKEL (reference sequence). Trimming stripped 3 bases from V and 5 bases from J, with 11 bases between. CDR3 residues: CASSQGRTDNSPLHF. For the CDR3, the DNA is TGTGCCAGCAGCCAGGGCCGGACAGATAATTCACCCCTCCACTTT.

The chain couples TRBV6-5 to TRBJ2-7, with D possibly matching TRBD1 (6 bases). CDR1 MNHEY and CDR2 SVGAGI come from the germline V gene. The V end was cut by 6 bases, the J end by 7 bases, with 22 bases between. CDR3 length equals 15 residues. CDR3 in amino acids: CASSAQTGGGKEQYF. For the CDR3, the DNA is TGTGCCAGCAGCGCCCAGACAGGTGGGGGAAAGGAGCAGTACTTC.

The chain joins TRBV6-6 to TRBJ2-3; 12 bases fit TRBD2. The ends lost 7 bases at V and 2 bases at J; junction bases unmatched: 10. The CDR3 is 17 residues long. In germline, CDR1 is MNHNY, CDR2 SVGAGI (reference sequence). This chain's CDR3 is CASTPSLAGGITDTQYF. The CDR3 DNA reads as TGTGCCAGCACTCCATCGCTAGCGGGAGGGATCACAGATACGCAGTATTTT.

This chain links TRBV6-5 with TRBJ1-1; D gene unclear. The CDR3 contains 13 residues. Germline V gives CDR1 MNHEY, CDR2 SVGAGI. V was clipped by 5 bases and J by 3 bases, with 10 bases between them. Written as DNA, the CDR3 is TGTGCCAGCAGTACGGGTATGGACACTGAAGCTTTCTTT. Translation gives CASSTGMDTEAFF.

The chain employs TRBV28 and TRBJ2-1; 8 bases line up with TRBD2. This CDR3 comprises 18 residues. J lost 5 bases, V lost 0 bases, and 12 bases had no gene match. The V gene's germline CDR1 is MDHEN and CDR2 SYDVKM. The CDR3 DNA is TGTGCCAGCAGTTTATGGGCCTTGGGTAGCGGGAAGAACAATGAGCAGTTCTTC. As protein: CASSLWALGSGKNNEQFF.

The chain's CDR3 is CASSPTGVASPLHF. The CDR3 DNA sequence: TGTGCCAGTAGCCCGACAGGGGTGGCTTCACCCCTCCACTTT. V and J are TRBV19 and TRBJ1-6, with 8 bases matching TRBD1. Germline loops: CDR1 LNHDA, CDR2 SQIVND (reference sequence). Germline trimming cut 6 bases from V and 9 bases from J; bases unmatched to any gene: 7. This CDR3 contains 14 residues.

The rearrangement uses TRBV28 and TRBJ1-5; D not resolved. Germline V CDR1 and CDR2: MDHEN, SYDVKM. The CDR3 is made up of 16 amino acids. Trimming removed 4 bases at V and 1 base at J, with 14 bases between. The CDR3 loop is CASSSWPRESNQPQHF. In DNA form, the CDR3 reads TGTGCCAGCAGTTCGTGGCCTCGGGAGAGCAATCAGCCCCAGCATTTT.

This clone was observed once. The chain recombines TRBV2 with TRBJ1-6, with 7 bases identical to TRBD1. CDR3 length equals 15 residues. The J segment lost 7 bases and the V segment lost 7 bases, leaving 10 bases of the junction unmatched. The germline CDR1 and CDR2 sequences are SNHLY and FYNNEI. CDR3 sequence: CASIYPGQQNSPLHF. In nucleotides, the CDR3 is TGTGCCAGCATTTATCCGGGACAGCAAAATTCACCCCTCCACTTT.

The CDR3 nucleotides are TGCAGCGTTAGGGCCCGGGGTGGAGAGACCCAGTACTTC. Residues: CSVRARGGETQYF. V and J are TRBV29-1 and TRBJ2-5, with D possibly being TRBD2 (5 bases). Trimming took 5 bases from V and 4 from J, leaving 14 bases between them. Germline V gene sequence: CDR1 SQVTM, CDR2 ANQGSEA. The CDR3 has 13 residues.

The V and J genes are TRBV14 and TRBJ1-4, with TRBD1 matching 7 bases. Per the germline V gene, CDR1 is SGHDN and CDR2 is FVKESK. This CDR3 spans 14 amino acids. With V trimmed by 4 bases and J by 5 bases, 4 bases remained unmatched. CDR3 loop: CASSRTGGNEKLFF. The DNA for the CDR3 is TGTGCCAGCAGCCGGACAGGCGGGAATGAAAAACTGTTTTTT.

The chain employs TRBV19 and TRBJ2-1; 9 bases fit TRBD1. Germline CDR1 is LNHDA and CDR2 is SQIVND (reference sequence). Germline trimming cut 5 bases from V and 5 bases from J; bases unmatched to any gene: 13. There are 17 residues in the CDR3. The CDR3 nucleotides read TGTGCCAGTAGTCCTTCACAGGGGGCACGATCTAACAATGAGCAGTTCTTC. Translation gives CASSPSQGARSNNEQFF. Together with reference TRBV19 and TRBJ2-1, the CDR3 gives the full variable domain: DGGITQSPKYLFRKEGQNVTLSCEQNLNHDAMYWYRQDPGQGLRLIYYSQIVNDFQKGDIAEGYSVSREKKESFPLTVTSAQKNPTAFYLCASSPSQGARSNNEQFFGPGTRLTVL.

The chain employs TRBV18 and TRBJ1-1, with TRBD1 matching 9 bases. CDR3 length: 14 amino acids. Germline trimming cut 6 bases from V and 4 bases from J; bases unmatched to any gene: 6. Germline CDR1 KGHSH, CDR2 LQKENI. Written as DNA, the CDR3 is TGTGCCAGCTCCCCCGGGACAGGGCCCACTGAAGCTTTCTTT. Its protein is CASSPGTGPTEAFF.

The genes are TRBV5-1 and TRBJ1-1; TRBD1 agrees at 10 bases. V was pared by 0 bases and J by 5 bases, with 4 bases of the junction left unmatched. The CDR3 has 15 residues. Germline-derived CDR1 and CDR2 are SGHRS and YFSETQ. Here the CDR3 reads CASSLADRGRTEAFF. DNA for the CDR3: TGCGCCAGCAGCTTGGCCGACAGGGGGCGGACTGAAGCTTTCTTT.

CDR3 amino acids: CASSLRRQAKNTEAFF. The CDR3 nucleotides read TGTGCCAGCAGCTTGCGAAGACAGGCTAAGAACACTGAAGCTTTCTTT. The chain combines TRBV5-8 with TRBJ1-1; weak D call: TRBD1 (6 bases). Germline assignment: CDR1 SGHTS and CDR2 YDEGEE. V was cut by 1 base and J by 1 base, with 14 bases left in between. This CDR3 is 16 amino acids long.

This chain connects TRBV5-6 to TRBJ2-2; D remains ambiguous. V shed 0 bases and J shed 4 bases, with 4 bases lying between them. This CDR3 region has 13 residues. CDR1 is SGHDT and CDR2 is YYEEEE in the germline V gene. This CDR3 reads CASSLGLTGELFF. The CDR3 coding sequence is TGTGCCAGCAGCTTGGGTCTCACCGGGGAGCTGTTTTTT.

This rearrangement joins TRBV27 to TRBJ2-1; 14 bases map to TRBD2. Germline lookup yields CDR1 MNHEY and CDR2 SMNVEV (reference sequence). The CDR3 loop spans 15 amino acids. V trimming: 8 bases; J trimming: 7 bases; junction bases outside the gene matches: 7. CDR3 nucleotide sequence: TGTGCCAGCGTAGGGGGACTAGCGGGAGTAAATGAGCAGTTCTTC. Its protein product is CASVGGLAGVNEQFF.